The source of this T cell receptor beta chain is a study of response to subunit inactivated influenza vaccine. TCRdb processed the RT-PCR reads anew with MiXCR; each CDR3 protein has one entry. The sample lists about 800,000 distinct CDR3 sequences, roughly 20% occurring once. Study-wide findings and caveats: A suggestion made by the authors is that each seasonal influenza vaccination recruits few new T cells.

This CDR3 is 15 amino acids long. Germline V gene data show CDR1 as DFQATT and CDR2 as SNEGSKA (reference sequence). With 3 bases clipped from V and 6 bases from J, the junction kept 9 bases outside the gene matches. This clonotype was picked up many times. Its specificity is unknown. This sequence originates from a man aged 45-65 years who received an inactivated influenza vaccine. Sequences were derived from PBMCs from blood, sampled more than 4 days after vaccination. The genes are TRBV20-1 and TRBJ1-1, with 11 bases lining up with TRBD1. CDR3 nucleotide sequence: TGCAGTGCTAGCGGACAGGGGGCCTCATGGGCTGAAGCTTTCTTT. Its translation: CSASGQGASWAEAFF.